The T cell receptor (beta chain) under discussion was sequenced for a study of blood T cell repertoires in COVID-19. Study summary: The samples span acute and convalescent COVID-19 from the United States, Italy and Spain. T cells, B-cell-depleted T cells, or PBMCs provided the cDNA or gDNA that served as material.

Under the authors' procedure: Estimates of nucleated cell counts were drawn from the amplification of reference gene primers. TCRdb keeps only in-frame clones here, not all; method: immunoSEQ multiplex PCR. V and J calls and clone size are given by that table; D and trimming were obtained from the DNA. The sample yields tens of thousands of clones, about 90% seen once. With 3 bases removed from V and 8 bases from J, the gap between germline ends came to 17 bases. Per germline, CDR1 MNHEY and CDR2 SMNVEV (reference sequence). The CDR3 is made up of 15 amino acids. This clonotype was obtained from a man aged 45-65 years with active COVID-19. Sequences were obtained from peripheral blood. V is TRBV27 and J is TRBJ2-1; a weak D match, TRBD2 (6 bases). The CDR3 protein is CASSLGGAIRDEQFF. The DNA of the CDR3 is TGTGCCAGCAGTTTGGGGGGTGCCATTAGGGATGAGCAGTTCTTC.